The 30 T cell receptor beta chains in this list originate from one sample, sequenced in a study of cytotoxic CD8 clonotypes in ibrutinib-treated CLL. Some clones are missing from TCRdb's copy, which holds only in-frame ones; the method was immunoSEQ multiplex PCR. Found here are approximately 190,000 clones, 60% to 80% of them singletons; the top ten hold roughly an eighth. The starting material was PBMCs, obtained after 12 months of ibrutinib treatment. These receptors were collected from a human donor with chronic lymphocytic leukemia.

J is TRBJ2-3 and V is TRBV25-1, with 9 bases that match TRBD1. CDR1 is MGHDK, CDR2 SYGVNS, per germline. V shed 2 bases and J 2 bases; nucleotides not matched to a gene: 8. The CDR3 length is 17 residues. Here the CDR3 reads CASSEGGTGKVTDTQYF. CDR3 DNA: TGTGCCAGCAGTGAAGGCGGGACAGGGAAGGTCACAGATACGCAGTATTTT.

This chain links TRBV11-1 with TRBJ1-6; D is unresolved. CDR3 length: 18 residues. Germline values: CDR1 SGHAT, CDR2 FQDESV (reference sequence). Trimming pared 4 bases from V and 0 bases from J, leaving 16 bases between. CDR3 nucleotide sequence: TGTGCCAGCAGCTCCTCATCTGCCAGGAGCTCCTATAATTCACCCCTCCACTTT. Amino acid sequence: CASSSSSARSSYNSPLHF.

The sample holds a few counts of this clone. The chain uses TRBV21-1 and TRBJ2-7; whether TRBD2, the table's D call, matches the DNA was not checked. TRBV21-1 is reported as a pseudogene. The CDR3 sequence is 13 residues long. CDR3 region: CASSPTTGWEQYF. The DNA of the CDR3 is TGTGCCAGCAGCCCTACCACGGGGTGGGAGCAGTACTTC.

The chain joins TRBV18 to TRBJ2-3, with 12 bases aligning to TRBD2. This CDR3 has 19 amino acids. Germline lookup yields CDR1 KGHSH and CDR2 LQKENI. V trimming: 3 bases; J trimming: 0 bases; junction bases outside the gene matches: 10. The CDR3 loop reads CASSPPGLAGGSSTDTQYF. The CDR3 nucleotides are TGTGCCAGCTCACCCCCCGGTCTAGCGGGAGGGTCTAGCACAGATACGCAGTATTTT.

This rearrangement joins TRBV5-1 to TRBJ1-1; D gene ambiguous. The CDR3 has 15 residues. From germline, CDR1 is SGHRS and CDR2 YFSETQ. V gave up 0 bases and J gave up 0 bases, with 9 bases separating them. The CDR3 DNA follows: TGCGCCAGCAGCTTGGGGAATTCCCTGAACACTGAAGCTTTCTTT. This sequence encodes CASSLGNSLNTEAFF.

The J gene is TRBJ1-2, the V gene TRBV7-5; TRBD1 is taken as the D call from the table, unchecked against the DNA. TRBV7-5 is listed as a pseudogene. The CDR3 has 15 amino acids. CDR3 sequence (DNA): TGTGTCAGAAGCTTAGCGTTTACAGTTAACTATGGCTACACCTTC. Its protein is CVRSLAFTVNYGYTF.

This chain joins TRBV12-2 and TRBJ2-1; the listed D gene, TRBD2, was not tested against the DNA. TRBV12-2 is marked as a pseudogene. CDR3 length: 16 amino acids. CDR3 in amino acids: CASRLLGGIPYNEQFF. CDR3 nucleotide sequence: TGTGCAAGTCGCTTATTGGGAGGGATTCCCTACAATGAGCAGTTCTTC.

The gene calls are TRBV9 and TRBJ1-4; D gene uncertain. Trimming removed 0 bases at V and 0 bases at J, with 9 bases between. This CDR3 has 16 residues. Germline V lookup: CDR1 SGDLS, CDR2 YYNGEE. CDR3 DNA: TGTGCCAGCAGCGTAGCTTGGGATGCAACTAATGAAAAACTGTTTTTT. This encodes CASSVAWDATNEKLFF.

To note about this clone: The same CDR3 also results from other DNA sequences found in this sample. The chain employs TRBV28 and TRBJ2-3; no reliable D call. With 4 bases removed from V and 6 bases from J, the gap between germline ends came to 8 bases. In germline, CDR1 is MDHEN, CDR2 SYDVKM. The CDR3 length is 12 residues. This chain's CDR3 is CASSSNLDTQYF. CDR3 in DNA: TGTGCCAGCAGTTCTAACTTGGATACGCAGTATTTT.

V is TRBV6-1 and J is TRBJ2-3; D unclear. The CDR3 runs 14 residues. The germline V gene encodes CDR1 MNHNS and CDR2 SASEGT. With 5 bases removed from V and 6 bases from J, the gap between germline ends came to 15 bases. In DNA form, the CDR3 reads TGTGCCAGCAGTCATTTGGAGAGGTCTGATACGCAGTATTTT. This translates into CASSHLERSDTQYF.

The chain links TRBV13 to TRBJ1-2, with D perhaps matching TRBD1 (5 bases). The germline gives CDR1 PRHDT, CDR2 FYEKMQ (reference sequence). Trimming took off 5 bases at V and 8 bases at J, with 18 bases between the two ends. CDR3 length: 14 residues. DNA for the CDR3: TGTGCCAGCAGCCCCTCTCTGGGGCTGGAGGGCTACACCTTC. This encodes CASSPSLGLEGYTF.

The chain couples TRBV5-6 to TRBJ2-3; D unclear. This CDR3 is built from 16 residues. In germline, CDR1 is SGHDT, CDR2 YYEEEE. The V and J ends lost 1 base and 4 bases respectively, with 16 bases between them. CDR3 bases: TGTGCCAGCAGCTTGATTCGCGGCTCAAGCGCAGATACGCAGTATTTT. It is translated as CASSLIRGSSADTQYF.

The chain links TRBV20-1 to TRBJ2-5; D ambiguous. The CDR3 is made up of 11 amino acids. Trimming cost V 1 base and J 7 bases, with 7 bases left between them. Germline CDR1 reads DFQATT; CDR2 reads SNEGSKA (reference sequence). The CDR3 reads CSARVLGTQYF. In DNA, the CDR3 is TGCAGTGCTAGAGTTTTGGGGACCCAGTACTTC.

The chain joins TRBV4-1 to TRBJ2-7, with TRBD1 matching over 7 bases. This CDR3 spans 15 amino acids. After removal of 1 base from V and 3 bases from J, the junction contained 6 bases not matched to a gene. Germline V gene data show CDR1 as MGHRA and CDR2 as YSYEKL. For the CDR3, the DNA is TGCGCCAGCAGCCAAGGACAGGGTCCTATCTACGAGCAGTACTTC. Translation gives CASSQGQGPIYEQYF.

This clone was found a few times. The V call is TRBV19, the J call TRBJ1-6, with a weak D call TRBD1 (6 bases). The CDR3 loop spans 12 amino acids. Trimming removed 8 bases at V and 14 bases at J, with 16 bases between. Germline-derived CDR1 and CDR2 are LNHDA and SQIVND (reference sequence). The CDR3 DNA sequence: TGTGCCAGTCTCGGGAGAGGGGGTACCCTCCACTTT. This translates into CASLGRGGTLHF.

The sample holds one count of this clone. The chain uses TRBV5-1 and TRBJ1-1, with 10 bases aligning to TRBD1. CDR1 is SGHRS and CDR2 is YFSETQ in the germline V gene. V lost 4 bases, J lost 3 bases, and 3 bases stayed unmatched. CDR3 length equals 14 residues. CDR3 protein: CASSGGTGDTEAFF. The CDR3 region has the DNA TGCGCCAGCAGCGGAGGGACAGGGGACACTGAAGCTTTCTTT.

V usage is TRBV19 and J usage is TRBJ2-3, with 12 bases aligning to TRBD2. The CDR3 totals 15 residues. Germline V lookup: CDR1 LNHDA, CDR2 SQIVND (reference sequence). The V gene end was trimmed by 10 bases and the J gene end by 2 bases; junction bases not matched to a gene: 7. The CDR3 protein is CATMGLAGATDTQYF. In nucleotides, the CDR3 is TGTGCCACTATGGGACTAGCGGGTGCCACAGATACGCAGTATTTT.

In its sample, this clone was seen a few times. This sequence joins TRBV29-1 and TRBJ1-2; D ambiguous. Trimming removed 4 bases from V and 12 bases from J, with 12 bases in between. CDR1 and CDR2 from the germline V gene are SQVTM and ANQGSEA. The CDR3 covers 10 residues. The DNA for the CDR3 is TGCAGCGTTGTAGAAGGGATCCACACCTTC. This encodes CSVVEGIHTF. Drawing the rest from reference TRBV29-1 and TRBJ1-2, the complete variable domain is SAVISQKPSRDICQRGTSLTIQCQVDSQVTMMFWYRQQPGQSLTLIATANQGSEATYESGFVIDKFPISRPNLTFSTLTVSNMSPEDSSIYLCSVVEGIHTFGSGTRLTVV.

The J gene is TRBJ1-6, the V gene TRBV9; 7 bases fit TRBD1. The ends lost 3 bases at V and 9 bases at J; junction bases unmatched: 12. The V gene's germline CDR1 is SGDLS and CDR2 YYNGEE. The CDR3 sequence is 16 residues long. Here the CDR3 DNA reads TGTGCCAGCAGCGGGGGGACAGCCGTCTTCGGTTCACCCCTCCACTTT. This sequence encodes CASSGGTAVFGSPLHF.

The genes are TRBV27 and TRBJ2-5; no firm D call. From germline, CDR1 is MNHEY and CDR2 SMNVEV (reference sequence). This CDR3 spans 14 amino acids. V was pared by 0 bases and J by 1 base, with 6 bases between. CDR3 in amino acids: CASSLSWAQETQYF. CDR3 nucleotides: TGTGCCAGCAGTTTATCATGGGCCCAAGAGACCCAGTACTTC.

This chain connects TRBV2 to TRBJ1-1; D unresolved. This CDR3 is 13 amino acids long. V was pared by 5 bases and J by 1 base, with 8 bases between. CDR1 is SNHLY, CDR2 FYNNEI, per germline. This CDR3 is CASSNQWNTEAFF. CDR3 coding DNA: TGTGCCAGCAGTAACCAGTGGAACACTGAAGCTTTCTTT. Drawing the rest from reference TRBV2 and TRBJ1-1, the complete variable domain is EPEVTQTPSHQVTQMGQEVILRCVPISNHLYFYWYRQILGQKVEFLVSFYNNEISEKSEIFDDQFSVERPDGSNFTLKIRSTKLEDSAMYFCASSNQWNTEAFFGQGTRLTVV.

The V gene is TRBV5-1, the J gene TRBJ2-3, with 10 bases matching TRBD2. The germline V gene has CDR1 SGHRS and CDR2 YFSETQ. The CDR3 contains 16 residues. The V segment lost 0 bases and the J segment 2 bases; nucleotides outside the gene matches: 3. The CDR3 loop is CASSLASGSPTDTQYF. The CDR3 DNA reads as TGCGCCAGCAGCTTGGCTAGCGGGAGTCCCACAGATACGCAGTATTTT. Full variable domain (remainder filled in from reference TRBV5-1 and TRBJ2-3): KAGVTQTPRYLIKTRGQQVTLSCSPISGHRSVSWYQQTPGQGLQFLFEYFSETQRNKGNFPGRFSGRQFSNSRSEMNVSTLELGDSALYLCASSLASGSPTDTQYFGPGTRLTVL.

CDR3 amino acids: CASSEGNGGYTF. CDR3 in DNA: TGCGCCAGCAGTGAAGGGAACGGGGGCTACACCTTC. The chain uses TRBV10-2 and TRBJ1-2; D is ambiguous. V was pared by 3 bases and J by 8 bases, with 10 bases between. CDR1 is WSHSY, CDR2 SAAADI, per germline. This CDR3 has 12 amino acids.

The chain combines TRBV5-1 with TRBJ1-4; D remains unclear. Looked up from germline, CDR1 is SGHRS and CDR2 is YFSETQ. V lost 0 bases, J lost 0 bases, and 9 bases lay in between. The CDR3 is made up of 16 amino acids. CDR3 region: CASSLGGTPTNEKLFF. The CDR3 DNA reads as TGCGCCAGCAGCTTGGGCGGAACACCAACTAATGAAAAACTGTTTTTT.

V usage is TRBV9 and J usage is TRBJ1-2; D not resolved. The CDR3 sequence is 15 residues long. V was cut by 0 bases and J by 3 bases, with 12 bases left in between. The germline gives CDR1 SGDLS, CDR2 YYNGEE. This CDR3 reads CASSVGKGWDYGYTF. The CDR3 DNA follows: TGTGCCAGCAGCGTAGGTAAAGGTTGGGACTATGGCTACACCTTC.

V gene TRBV30 combines with J gene TRBJ2-2; D gene ambiguous. This CDR3 has 13 residues. Germline-derived CDR1 and CDR2 are GTSNPN and SVGIG (reference sequence). The V gene lost 2 bases and the J gene lost 4 bases, with 8 bases spanning the gap. The CDR3 spells CAWSRERTGELFF. The CDR3 nucleotides are TGTGCCTGGAGTCGTGAGCGCACCGGGGAGCTGTTTTTT.

The chain recombines TRBV27 with TRBJ2-7; TRBD2 is a possible D gene (6 bases). V lost 1 base and J 0 bases, leaving 10 bases between the germline ends. Germline V lookup: CDR1 MNHEY, CDR2 SMNVEV (reference sequence). The CDR3 length is 15 residues. CDR3 in amino acids: CASSLYAGYSYEQYF. The CDR3 DNA reads as TGTGCCAGCAGTTTATACGCGGGGTACTCCTACGAGCAGTACTTC.

This chain uses TRBV28 with TRBJ2-7; D not resolved. Germline CDR1 is MDHEN and CDR2 is SYDVKM. The V and J ends lost 3 bases and 0 bases respectively, with 3 bases between them. This CDR3 spans 12 amino acids. CDR3 in amino acids: CASSLNSYEQYF. The CDR3 region has the DNA TGTGCCAGCAGTTTGAACTCCTACGAGCAGTACTTC.

V gene TRBV7-9 combines with J gene TRBJ2-4; 8 bases map to TRBD1. Germline V gene sequence: CDR1 SEHNR, CDR2 FQNEAQ (reference sequence). This CDR3 has 17 residues. The V and J ends lost 2 bases and 2 bases, in that order; junction bases with no gene match: 8. CDR3 nucleotide sequence: TGTGCCAGCAGCTTATACGGCAGGGGGCTGTCCAAAAACATTCAGTACTTC. Amino acids: CASSLYGRGLSKNIQYF.

V gene TRBV2 combines with J gene TRBJ2-7, with no clear D. V was pared by 6 bases and J by 4 bases, with 10 bases between. Germline V gives CDR1 SNHLY, CDR2 FYNNEI. The CDR3 length is 12 residues. This chain's CDR3 is CASSAARYEQYF. In nucleotides, the CDR3 is TGTGCCAGCAGCGCTGCCAGGTACGAGCAGTACTTC.